The clone carrying this T cell receptor (beta chain) occurred a few times. This CDR3 is built from 15 residues. CDR1 and CDR2 (germline): SGHTA, FQGNSA. V lost 5 bases to trimming and J lost 1 base, with 15 bases between them. This specimen belongs to a study of response to subunit inactivated influenza vaccine. From the RT-PCR reads, TCRdb called clonotypes with MiXCR, one entry per CDR3 protein. The table records approximately 570,000 distinct CDR3 sequences, approximately 7.7% of them present only once. The rearrangement joins TRBV7-2 to TRBJ2-7, with D maybe TRBD2 (6 bases). The sequence was collected from a man between 50 and 70 years old who received an inactivated influenza vaccine. Material: PBMCs from blood, obtained roughly 24 months after vaccination. The CDR3 bases are TGTGCCAGCAGCCGTACGGGGGACCCGTCCTACGAGCAGTACTTC. This sequence encodes CASSRTGDPSYEQYF.